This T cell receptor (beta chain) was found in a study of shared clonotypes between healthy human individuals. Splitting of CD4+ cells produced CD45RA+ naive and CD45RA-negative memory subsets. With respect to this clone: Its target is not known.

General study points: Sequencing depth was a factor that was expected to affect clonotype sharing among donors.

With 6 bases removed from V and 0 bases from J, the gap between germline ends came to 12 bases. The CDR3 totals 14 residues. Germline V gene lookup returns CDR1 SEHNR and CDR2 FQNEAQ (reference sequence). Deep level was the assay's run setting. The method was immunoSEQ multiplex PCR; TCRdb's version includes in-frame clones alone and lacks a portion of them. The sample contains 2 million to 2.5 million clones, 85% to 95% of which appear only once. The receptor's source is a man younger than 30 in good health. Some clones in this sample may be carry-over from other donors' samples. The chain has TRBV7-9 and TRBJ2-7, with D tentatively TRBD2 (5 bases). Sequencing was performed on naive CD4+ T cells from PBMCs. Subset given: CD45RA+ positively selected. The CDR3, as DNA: TGTGCCAGCAGATCGAGCGGAAACTCCTACGAGCAGTACTTC. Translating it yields CASRSSGNSYEQYF. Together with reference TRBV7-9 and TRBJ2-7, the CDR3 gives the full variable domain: DTGVSQNPRHKITKRGQNVTFRCDPISEHNRLYWYRQTLGQGPEFLTYFQNEAQLEKSRLLSDRFSAERPKGSFSTLEIQRTEQGDSAMYLCASRSSGNSYEQYFGPGTRLTVT.